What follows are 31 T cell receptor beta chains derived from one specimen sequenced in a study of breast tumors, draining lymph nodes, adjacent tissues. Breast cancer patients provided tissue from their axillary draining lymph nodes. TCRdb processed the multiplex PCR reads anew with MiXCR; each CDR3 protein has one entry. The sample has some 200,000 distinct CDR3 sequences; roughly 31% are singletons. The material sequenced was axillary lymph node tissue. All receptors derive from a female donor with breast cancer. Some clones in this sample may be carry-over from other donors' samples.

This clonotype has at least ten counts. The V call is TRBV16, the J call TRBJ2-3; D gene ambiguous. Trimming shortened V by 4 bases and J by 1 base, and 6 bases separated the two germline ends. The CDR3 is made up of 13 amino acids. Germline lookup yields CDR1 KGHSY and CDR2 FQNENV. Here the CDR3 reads CASSPEGTDTQYF. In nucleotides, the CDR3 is TGTGCCAGCAGCCCTGAGGGCACAGATACGCAGTATTTT.

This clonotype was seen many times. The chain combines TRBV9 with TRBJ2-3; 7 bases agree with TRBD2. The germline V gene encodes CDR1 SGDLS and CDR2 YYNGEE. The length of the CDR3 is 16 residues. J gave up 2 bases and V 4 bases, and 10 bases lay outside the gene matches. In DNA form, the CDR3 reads TGTGCCAGCAGCCCACCAGGACTAGGGTTCACAGATACGCAGTATTTT. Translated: CASSPPGLGFTDTQYF.

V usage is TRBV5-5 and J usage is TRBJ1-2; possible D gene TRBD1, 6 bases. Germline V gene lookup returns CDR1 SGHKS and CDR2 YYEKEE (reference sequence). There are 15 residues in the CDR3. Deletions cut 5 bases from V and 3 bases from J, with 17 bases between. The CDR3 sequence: CASRARTAGDYGYTF. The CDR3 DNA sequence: TGTGCCAGCAGGGCGAGAACGGCAGGGGACTATGGCTACACCTTC. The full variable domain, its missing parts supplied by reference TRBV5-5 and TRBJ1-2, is DAGVTQSPTHLIKTRGQQVTLRCSPISGHKSVSWYQQVLGQGPQFIFQYYEKEERGRGNFPDRFSARQFPNYSSELNVNALLLGDSALYLCASRARTAGDYGYTFGSGTRLTVV.

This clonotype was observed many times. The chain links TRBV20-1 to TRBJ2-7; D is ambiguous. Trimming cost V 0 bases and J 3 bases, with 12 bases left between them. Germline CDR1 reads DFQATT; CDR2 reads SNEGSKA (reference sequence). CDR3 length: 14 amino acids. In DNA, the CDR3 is TGCAGTGCTAGAGAAGTTGGCGATTACTACGAGCAGTACTTC. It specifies CSAREVGDYYEQYF.

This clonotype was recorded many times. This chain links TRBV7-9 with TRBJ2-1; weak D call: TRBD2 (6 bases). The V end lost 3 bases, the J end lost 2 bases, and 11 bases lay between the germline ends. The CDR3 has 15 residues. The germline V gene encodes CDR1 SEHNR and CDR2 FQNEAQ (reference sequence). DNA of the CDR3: TGTGCCAGCAGCTTGGGGGGAATCCCCTACAATGAGCAGTTCTTC. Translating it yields CASSLGGIPYNEQFF.

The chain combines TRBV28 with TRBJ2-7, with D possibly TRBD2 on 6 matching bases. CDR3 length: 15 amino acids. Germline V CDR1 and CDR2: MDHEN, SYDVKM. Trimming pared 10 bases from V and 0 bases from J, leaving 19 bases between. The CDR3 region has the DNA TGTGCCACCTTATCCCTGGCCGGGGGCTCCTACGAGCAGTACTTC. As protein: CATLSLAGGSYEQYF.

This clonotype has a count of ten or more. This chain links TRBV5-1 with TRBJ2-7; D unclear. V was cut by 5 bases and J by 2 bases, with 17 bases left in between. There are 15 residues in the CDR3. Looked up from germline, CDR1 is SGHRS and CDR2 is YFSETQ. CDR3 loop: CASSPDAEGPYEQYF. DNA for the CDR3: TGCGCCAGCAGTCCTGACGCAGAAGGACCCTACGAGCAGTACTTC.

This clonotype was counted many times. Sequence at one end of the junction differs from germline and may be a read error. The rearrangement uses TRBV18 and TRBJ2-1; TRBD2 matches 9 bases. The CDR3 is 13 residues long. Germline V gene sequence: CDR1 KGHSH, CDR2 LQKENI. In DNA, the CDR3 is TGTGCCAGCTCAGCTTCTAGCGGGACTCCCGCAATCTTC. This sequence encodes CASSASSGTPAIF.

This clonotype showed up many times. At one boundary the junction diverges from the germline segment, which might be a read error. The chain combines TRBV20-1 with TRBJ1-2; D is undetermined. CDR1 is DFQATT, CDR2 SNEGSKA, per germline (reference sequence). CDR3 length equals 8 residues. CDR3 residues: CSDGLLSF. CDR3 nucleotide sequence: TGCAGTGACGGGCTCCTCTCTTTC.

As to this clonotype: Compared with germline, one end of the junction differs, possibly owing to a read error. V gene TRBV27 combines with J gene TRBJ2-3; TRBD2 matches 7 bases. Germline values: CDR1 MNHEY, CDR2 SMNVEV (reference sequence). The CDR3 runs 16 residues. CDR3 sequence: CASSLWASGTTVTQYF. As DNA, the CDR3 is TGTGCCAGCAGTTTATGGGCTAGCGGCACGACAGTTACGCAGTATTTT.

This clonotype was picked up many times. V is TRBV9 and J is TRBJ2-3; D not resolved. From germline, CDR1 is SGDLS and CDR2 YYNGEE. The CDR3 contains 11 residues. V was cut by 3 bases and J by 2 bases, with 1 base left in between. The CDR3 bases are TGTGCCAGCAGCGACACAGATACGCAGTATTTT. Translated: CASSDTDTQYF.

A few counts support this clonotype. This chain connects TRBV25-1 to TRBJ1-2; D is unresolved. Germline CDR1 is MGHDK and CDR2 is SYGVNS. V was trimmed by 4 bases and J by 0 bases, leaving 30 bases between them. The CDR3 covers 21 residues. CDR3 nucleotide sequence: TGTGCCAGCAGTGTCCCTTTTAGAGTGGCTATATTCTTATGTGCTAACTATGGCTACACCTTC. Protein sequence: CASSVPFRVAIFLCANYGYTF.

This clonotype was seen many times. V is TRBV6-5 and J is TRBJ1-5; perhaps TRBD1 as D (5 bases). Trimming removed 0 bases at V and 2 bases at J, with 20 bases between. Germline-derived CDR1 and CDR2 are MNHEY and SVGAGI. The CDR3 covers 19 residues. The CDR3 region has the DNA TGTGCCAGCAGTTACTCCATAAGTATGAGACAGTCGGGCAATCAGCCCCAGCATTTT. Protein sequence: CASSYSISMRQSGNQPQHF.

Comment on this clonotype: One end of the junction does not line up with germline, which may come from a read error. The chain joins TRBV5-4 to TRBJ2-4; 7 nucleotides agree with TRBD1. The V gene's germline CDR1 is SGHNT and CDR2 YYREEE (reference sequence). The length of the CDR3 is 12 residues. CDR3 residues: CASSDRKSIQYF. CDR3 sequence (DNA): TGTGCCAGCTCGGACAGGAAAAGCATTCAGTACTTC.

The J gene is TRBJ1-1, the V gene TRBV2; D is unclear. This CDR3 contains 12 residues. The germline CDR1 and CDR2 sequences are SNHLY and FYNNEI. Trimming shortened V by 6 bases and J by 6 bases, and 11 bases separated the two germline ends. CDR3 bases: TGTGCCAGCAGCACATCGGGGTCTGAAGCTTTCTTT. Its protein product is CASSTSGSEAFF.

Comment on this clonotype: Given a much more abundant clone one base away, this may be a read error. The CDR3 protein is CASSRLAGCSGANVLTF. The CDR3 DNA reads as TGTGCCAGCAGCCGACTAGCGGGGTGCTCTGGGGCCAACGTCCTGACTTTC. The chain carries TRBV7-3 and TRBJ2-6, with 11 bases that match TRBD2. CDR1 and CDR2 (germline): SGHTA, FQGTGA. J was trimmed by 0 bases and V by 5 bases; bases with no gene match: 3. The CDR3 is 17 amino acids.

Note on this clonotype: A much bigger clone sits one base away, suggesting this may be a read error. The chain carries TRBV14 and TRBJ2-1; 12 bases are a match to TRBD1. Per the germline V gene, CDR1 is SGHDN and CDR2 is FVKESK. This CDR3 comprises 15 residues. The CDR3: CASSPRGTGGNEPFF. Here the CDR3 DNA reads TGTGCCAGCAGCCCAAGGGGGACAGGGGGCAATGAGCCGTTCTTC.

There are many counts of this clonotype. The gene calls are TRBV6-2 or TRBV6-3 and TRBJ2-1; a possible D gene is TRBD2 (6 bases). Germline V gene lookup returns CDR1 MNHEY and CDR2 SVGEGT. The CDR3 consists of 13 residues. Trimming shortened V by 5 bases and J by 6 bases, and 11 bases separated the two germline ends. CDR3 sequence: CASSLGLSNEQFF. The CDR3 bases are TGTGCCAGCAGTCTGGGACTCTCCAATGAGCAGTTCTTC.

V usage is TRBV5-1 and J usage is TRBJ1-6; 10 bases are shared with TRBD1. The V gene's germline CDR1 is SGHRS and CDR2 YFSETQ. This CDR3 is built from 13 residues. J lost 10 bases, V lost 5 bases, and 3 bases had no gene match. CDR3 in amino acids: CASRDRGDSPLHF. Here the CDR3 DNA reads TGCGCCAGCAGGGACAGGGGGGACTCACCCCTCCACTTT.

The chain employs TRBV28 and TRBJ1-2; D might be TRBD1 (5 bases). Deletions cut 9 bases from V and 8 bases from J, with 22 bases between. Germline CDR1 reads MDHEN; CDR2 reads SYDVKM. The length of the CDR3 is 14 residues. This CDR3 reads CASSTGLPNQGYTF. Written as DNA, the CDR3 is TGTGCCAGTTCGACGGGACTTCCTAATCAGGGCTACACCTTC.

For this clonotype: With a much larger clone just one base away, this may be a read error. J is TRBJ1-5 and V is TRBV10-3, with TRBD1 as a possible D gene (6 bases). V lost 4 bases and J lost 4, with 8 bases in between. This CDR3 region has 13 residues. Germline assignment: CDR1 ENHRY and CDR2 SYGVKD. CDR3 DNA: TGTGCCATCAGTGGACAGGAGAATCAGCCCCAGCATTTT. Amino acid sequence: CAISGQENQPQHF.

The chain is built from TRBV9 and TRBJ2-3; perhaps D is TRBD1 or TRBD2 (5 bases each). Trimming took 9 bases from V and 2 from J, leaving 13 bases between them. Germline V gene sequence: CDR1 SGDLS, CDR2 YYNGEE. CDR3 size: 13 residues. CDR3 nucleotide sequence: TGTGCCACCCGGGGCCCCCCCACAGATACGCAGTATTTT. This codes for CATRGPPTDTQYF.

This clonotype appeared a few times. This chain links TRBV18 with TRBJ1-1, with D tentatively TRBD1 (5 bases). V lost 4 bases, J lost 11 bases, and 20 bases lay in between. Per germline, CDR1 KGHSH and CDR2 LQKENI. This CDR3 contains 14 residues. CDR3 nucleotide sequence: TGTGCCAGCTCACTCGGCACCTCGGGGGATGGGGCTTTCTTT. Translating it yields CASSLGTSGDGAFF.

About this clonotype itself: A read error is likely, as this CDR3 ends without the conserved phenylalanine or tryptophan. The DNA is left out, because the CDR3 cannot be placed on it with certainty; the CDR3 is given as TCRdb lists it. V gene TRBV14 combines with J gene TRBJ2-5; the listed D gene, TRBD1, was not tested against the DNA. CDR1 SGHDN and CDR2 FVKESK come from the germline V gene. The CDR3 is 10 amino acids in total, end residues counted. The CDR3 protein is CASREQGINT.

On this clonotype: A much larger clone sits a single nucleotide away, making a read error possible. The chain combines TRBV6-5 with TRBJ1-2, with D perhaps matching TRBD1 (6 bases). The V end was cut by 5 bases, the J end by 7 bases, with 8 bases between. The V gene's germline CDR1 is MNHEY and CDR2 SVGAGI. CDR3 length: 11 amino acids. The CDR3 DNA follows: TGTGCCAGCAGTACAGGGTCTGGCTACACCTTC. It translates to CASSTGSGYTF.

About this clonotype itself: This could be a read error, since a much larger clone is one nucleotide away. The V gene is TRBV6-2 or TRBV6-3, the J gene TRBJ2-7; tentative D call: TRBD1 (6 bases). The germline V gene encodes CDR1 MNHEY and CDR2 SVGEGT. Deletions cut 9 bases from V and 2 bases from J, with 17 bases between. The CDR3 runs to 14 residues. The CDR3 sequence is CASGPTGRPYEQYF. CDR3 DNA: TGTGCCAGTGGACCGACAGGCCGCCCCTACGAGCAGTACTTC.

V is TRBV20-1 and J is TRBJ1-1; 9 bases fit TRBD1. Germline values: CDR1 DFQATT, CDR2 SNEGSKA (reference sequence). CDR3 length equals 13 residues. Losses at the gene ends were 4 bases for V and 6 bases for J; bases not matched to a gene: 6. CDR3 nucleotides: TGCAGTGCTACGGGACAGGGTGTGCCTGAAGCTTTCTTT. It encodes CSATGQGVPEAFF.

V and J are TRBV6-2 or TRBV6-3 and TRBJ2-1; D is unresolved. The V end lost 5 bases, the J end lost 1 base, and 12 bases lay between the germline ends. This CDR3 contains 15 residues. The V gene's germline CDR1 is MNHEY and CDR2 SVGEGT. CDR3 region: CASSHRVRSYNEQFF. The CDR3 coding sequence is TGTGCCAGCAGTCACCGCGTTAGGTCCTACAATGAGCAGTTCTTC.

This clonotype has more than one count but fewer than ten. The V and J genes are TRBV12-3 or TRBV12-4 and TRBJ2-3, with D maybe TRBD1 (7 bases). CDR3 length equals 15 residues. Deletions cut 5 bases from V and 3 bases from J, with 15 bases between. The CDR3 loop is CASSQGGLQTDTQYF. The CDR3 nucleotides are TGTGCCAGCAGTCAGGGGGGCCTCCAAACAGATACGCAGTATTTT.

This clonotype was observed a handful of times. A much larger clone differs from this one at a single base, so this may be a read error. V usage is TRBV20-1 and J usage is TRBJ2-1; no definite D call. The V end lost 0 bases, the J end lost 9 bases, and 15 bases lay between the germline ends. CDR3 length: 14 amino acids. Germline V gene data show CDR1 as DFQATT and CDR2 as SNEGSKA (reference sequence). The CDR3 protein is CSARDLASPAEQFF. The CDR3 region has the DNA TGCAGTGCTAGAGATCTCGCCAGCCCCGCTGAGCAGTTCTTC.

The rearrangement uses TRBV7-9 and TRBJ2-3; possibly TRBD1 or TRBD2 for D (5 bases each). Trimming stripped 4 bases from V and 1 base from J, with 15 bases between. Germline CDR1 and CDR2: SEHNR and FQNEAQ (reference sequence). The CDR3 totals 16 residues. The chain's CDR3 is CASSWTPGRRTDTQYF. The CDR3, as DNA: TGTGCCAGCAGCTGGACGCCGGGACGCCGCACAGATACGCAGTATTTT. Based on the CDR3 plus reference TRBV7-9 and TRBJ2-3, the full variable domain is DTGVSQNPRHKITKRGQNVTFRCDPISEHNRLYWYRQTLGQGPEFLTYFQNEAQLEKSRLLSDRFSAERPKGSFSTLEIQRTEQGDSAMYLCASSWTPGRRTDTQYFGPGTRLTVL.